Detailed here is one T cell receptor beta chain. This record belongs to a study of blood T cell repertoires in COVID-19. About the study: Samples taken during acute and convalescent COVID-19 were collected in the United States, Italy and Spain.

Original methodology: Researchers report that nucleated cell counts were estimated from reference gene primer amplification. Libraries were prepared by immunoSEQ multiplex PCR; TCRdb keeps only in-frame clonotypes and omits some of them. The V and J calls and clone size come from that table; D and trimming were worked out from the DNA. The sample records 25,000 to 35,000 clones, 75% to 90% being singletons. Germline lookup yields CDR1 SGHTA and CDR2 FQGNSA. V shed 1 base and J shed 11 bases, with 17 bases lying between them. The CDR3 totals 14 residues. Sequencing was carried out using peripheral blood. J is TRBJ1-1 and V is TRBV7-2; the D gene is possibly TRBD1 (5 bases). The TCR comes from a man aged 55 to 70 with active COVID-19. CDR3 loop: CASSLDATKRGAFF. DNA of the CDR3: TGTGCCAGCAGCTTAGATGCTACAAAAAGGGGCGCTTTCTTT.